The 20 T cell receptor beta chains given below trace back to one sample, sequenced in a study of technical replicates of blood from several donors. Repertoires were generated with immunoSEQ multiplex PCR, while TCRdb's copy carries only in-frame clones and drops some. The table records some 74,000 clones, roughly 95% of them present only once. Source material: T cells isolated from PBMCs. Receptor source: a human donor in good health.

The gene calls are TRBV27 and TRBJ2-7, with a tentative D call TRBD1 (5 bases). Trimming took 2 bases from V and 2 from J, leaving 13 bases between them. Germline CDR1 and CDR2: MNHEY and SMNVEV (reference sequence). The CDR3 length is 15 residues. The CDR3, as DNA: TGTGCCAGCAGTTTAAGGGGTTTTGGCACCTACGAGCAGTACTTC. Translating it yields CASSLRGFGTYEQYF.

Here the CDR3 reads CASSQRNRETQYF. The CDR3, as DNA: TGCGCCAGCAGCCAACGTAACCGGGAGACCCAGTACTTC. The rearrangement links TRBV4-1 to TRBJ2-5, with D uncertain. Germline loops: CDR1 MGHRA, CDR2 YSYEKL. The length of the CDR3 is 13 residues. Trimming removed 2 bases at V and 5 bases at J, with 9 bases between.

V and J are TRBV19 and TRBJ1-6, with a possible D match to TRBD1 (6 bases). V was pared by 5 bases and J by 0 bases, with 8 bases between. The CDR3 contains 15 residues. From germline, CDR1 is LNHDA and CDR2 SQIVND (reference sequence). The CDR3 DNA is TGTGCCAGTAGTCAGGGGAGCTCCTATAATTCACCCCTCCACTTT. Protein sequence: CASSQGSSYNSPLHF.

This chain uses TRBV10-2 with TRBJ2-7, with 7 positions matching TRBD1. CDR3 length: 12 amino acids. V shed 10 bases, J shed 4 bases, and the junction held 7 bases outside the gene matches. CDR1 and CDR2 from the germline V gene are WSHSY and SAAADI. The CDR3 DNA sequence: TGCGCCACCCACGACAGGGAATACGAGCAGTACTTC. This translates into CATHDREYEQYF.

This clone came up a few times. The rearrangement uses TRBV19 and TRBJ1-2; D possibly corresponds to TRBD1 (5 bases). Germline CDR1 reads LNHDA; CDR2 reads SQIVND (reference sequence). The V and J ends lost 4 bases and 4 bases respectively, with 13 bases between them. This CDR3 region has 14 residues. CDR3 sequence: CASSTDRSFYGYTF. DNA for the CDR3: TGTGCCAGTAGTACAGACAGATCCTTCTATGGCTACACCTTC.

This chain links TRBV7-8 with TRBJ1-5; 9 nucleotides agree with TRBD1. Germline CDR1 SGHVS, CDR2 FQNEAQ. The J segment lost 4 bases and the V segment lost 3 bases, leaving 4 bases of the junction unmatched. The CDR3 length is 15 residues. The CDR3, as DNA: TGTGCCAGCAGCTTCCAAGGACAGGGGAATCAGCCCCAGCATTTT. It is translated as CASSFQGQGNQPQHF. Complete variable domain (other parts from reference TRBV7-8 and TRBJ1-5): GAGVSQSPRYKVAKRGQDVALRCDPISGHVSLFWYQQALGQGPEFLTYFQNEAQLDKSGLPSDRFFAERPEGSVSTLKIQRTQQEDSAVYLCASSFQGQGNQPQHFGDGTRLSIL.

The chain recombines TRBV7-2 with TRBJ2-1, with TRBD2 as a possible D gene (5 bases). V gave up 0 bases and J gave up 9 bases, with 12 bases separating them. Germline CDR1 is SGHTA and CDR2 is FQGNSA. The CDR3 runs to 14 residues. The CDR3 sequence: CASSLAGGGREQFF. In nucleotides, the CDR3 is TGTGCCAGCAGCTTAGCCGGTGGAGGACGTGAGCAGTTCTTC. Based on the CDR3 plus reference TRBV7-2 and TRBJ2-1, the full variable domain is GAGVSQSPSNKVTEKGKDVELRCDPISGHTALYWYRQSLGQGLEFLIYFQGNSAPDKSGLPSDRFSAERTGGSVSTLTIQRTQQEDSAVYLCASSLAGGGREQFFGPGTRLTVL.

This clone was recorded once. The chain combines TRBV25-1 with TRBJ2-7; 8 bases are a match to TRBD2. V was pared by 8 bases and J by 6 bases, with 24 bases of the junction left unmatched. The CDR3 extends over 18 amino acids. CDR1 is MGHDK, CDR2 SYGVNS, per germline. The CDR3: CASLPSPGLSGSPLEQYF. In nucleotides, the CDR3 is TGTGCCAGCTTACCGTCGCCAGGTTTGAGCGGGAGCCCCCTCGAGCAGTACTTC.

The chain uses TRBV7-6 and TRBJ2-7; perhaps TRBD2 as D (7 bases). Trimming pared 1 base from V and 6 bases from J, leaving 10 bases between. The CDR3 runs 13 residues. Germline values: CDR1 SGHVS, CDR2 FNYEAQ. CDR3 in amino acids: CASSLEGEGEQYF. For the CDR3, the DNA is TGTGCCAGCAGCTTAGAGGGGGAGGGCGAGCAGTACTTC. The whole variable domain, filled in from reference TRBV7-6 and TRBJ2-7, reads GAGVSQSPRYKVTKRGQDVALRCDPISGHVSLYWYRQALGQGPEFLTYFNYEAQQDKSGLPNDRFSAERPEGSISTLTIQRTEQRDSAMYRCASSLEGEGEQYFGPGTRLTVT.

This chain uses TRBV6-4 with TRBJ2-3; D uncertain. The CDR3 length is 14 residues. Per the germline V gene, CDR1 is MRHNA and CDR2 is SNTAGT. V was pared by 4 bases and J by 1 base, with 9 bases between. The DNA for the CDR3 is TGTGCCAGCAGTGCGTGGCTTGGCACAGATACGCAGTATTTT. It encodes CASSAWLGTDTQYF.

The chain is built from TRBV9 and TRBJ2-7; 9 bases agree with TRBD1. This CDR3 spans 15 amino acids. After removal of 4 bases from V and 6 bases from J, the junction contained 11 bases not matched to a gene. Germline V gene sequence: CDR1 SGDLS, CDR2 YYNGEE. The CDR3 DNA reads TGTGCCAGCAGCTCACTCGGACAGGGGAGTATCGAGCAGTACTTC. Residues: CASSSLGQGSIEQYF.

The chain joins TRBV27 to TRBJ2-1; the match to TRBD1 covers 8 bases. Germline CDR1 reads MNHEY; CDR2 reads SMNVEV (reference sequence). This CDR3 region has 15 residues. V was pared by 11 bases and J by 6 bases, with 15 bases of the junction left unmatched. In DNA form, the CDR3 reads TGTGCCTCACTACCCCTCTTGACAGGGGTCAATGAGCAGTTCTTC. Translating gives CASLPLLTGVNEQFF.

This clone was seen only once. The chain joins TRBV21-1 to TRBJ1-1; the table's D gene call, TRBD1, was not cross checked with the DNA. TRBV21-1 is flagged as a pseudogene. This CDR3 spans 20 amino acids. Here the CDR3 reads CASSKEYLDRLVSLLTEAFF. The CDR3 DNA sequence: TGTGCCAGCAGCAAAGAATATCTGGACAGGCTGGTATCGCTGTTAACTGAAGCTTTCTTT.

V gene TRBV4-1 combines with J gene TRBJ2-7; 7 bases are a match to TRBD1. V trimming: 1 base; J trimming: 3 bases; junction bases outside the gene matches: 3. Germline lookup yields CDR1 MGHRA and CDR2 YSYEKL. CDR3 length: 14 amino acids. The CDR3 reads CASSQAQGYYEQYF. The CDR3 DNA follows: TGCGCCAGCAGCCAAGCACAGGGGTACTACGAGCAGTACTTC.

This chain links TRBV5-6 with TRBJ2-1, with 8 nucleotides matching TRBD2. Germline CDR1 and CDR2: SGHDT and YYEEEE. Germline trimming cut 1 base from V and 12 bases from J; bases unmatched to any gene: 15. This CDR3 is 16 amino acids long. The CDR3 nucleotides read TGTGCCAGCAGCTTGAATGCACTAGCGGTTAAAAGGGGGCAGTTCTTC. This encodes CASSLNALAVKRGQFF.

The chain has TRBV4-1 and TRBJ2-6; TRBD1 might be the D (5 bases). Trimming shortened V by 3 bases and J by 0 bases, and 15 bases separated the two germline ends. The CDR3 covers 18 residues. The germline CDR1 and CDR2 sequences are MGHRA and YSYEKL. CDR3 sequence reads: CASSQPDSSLSGANVLTF. CDR3 DNA: TGCGCCAGCAGCCAGCCTGACAGCTCCCTCTCTGGGGCCAACGTCCTGACTTTC.

V is TRBV6-5 and J is TRBJ2-5; TRBD2 is a possible D gene (5 bases). The CDR3 runs to 12 residues. CDR1 is MNHEY and CDR2 is SVGAGI in the germline V gene. The V and J ends lost 11 bases and 2 bases respectively, with 12 bases between them. The CDR3 reads CAGRGKQETQYF. The DNA for the CDR3 is TGTGCCGGACGGGGAAAGCAAGAGACCCAGTACTTC.

In the case of this clone: The same CDR3 arises from other DNA sequences in this sample as well. The CDR3 DNA follows: TGCGCCAGCAGCTTAGACAGGAACACTGAAGCTTTCTTT. Its protein is CASSLDRNTEAFF. This rearrangement joins TRBV5-1 to TRBJ1-1, with D tentatively TRBD1 (5 bases). Germline CDR1 reads SGHRS; CDR2 reads YFSETQ. The CDR3 runs to 13 residues. V lost 2 bases and J 1 base, leaving 6 bases between the germline ends.

The chain carries TRBV5-6 and TRBJ1-1; TRBD1 matches 12 bases. The CDR3 runs 18 residues. Germline CDR1 SGHDT, CDR2 YYEEEE. V trimming: 2 bases; J trimming: 1 base; junction bases outside the gene matches: 9. The CDR3 DNA reads as TGTGCCAGCAGCTTTCCCCCGGGACAGGGGGCCTGGAACACTGAAGCTTTCTTT. This sequence encodes CASSFPPGQGAWNTEAFF.

The V gene is TRBV28, the J gene TRBJ2-7; no clear D gene. CDR1 and CDR2 (germline): MDHEN, SYDVKM. The CDR3 sequence is 12 residues long. V lost 3 bases, J lost 2 bases, and 5 bases lay in between. The CDR3 is CASSFGAYEQYF. CDR3 bases: TGTGCCAGCAGTTTCGGTGCCTACGAGCAGTACTTC.